This TCR beta chain came from a study of T cell repertoires in cytomegalovirus infection. Study outcomes and limitations: There were carriers of CMV plus the relevant HLA, and cumulative public TCR beta family frequency identified them.

Regarding this clonotype: What it binds is unknown.

Each CDR3 protein gets one entry after TCRdb re-called the reads with MiXCR. Of fewer than 1,000,000 distinct CDR3 sequences listed, approximately 30% are singletons. The CDR3 has 15 amino acids. Trimming removed 1 base from V and 9 bases from J; junction bases left unmatched: 5. Germline V gives CDR1 MGHDK, CDR2 SYGVNS. This receptor was taken from a human donor in good health (CMV status not recorded). Some clones in this sample may be carry-over from other donors' samples. The specimen comprised cultured CD8+ T cells from PBMCs, sampled from culture after CMV antigen stimulation. The chain links TRBV25-1 to TRBJ1-6; 8 bases agree with TRBD1. In nucleotides, the CDR3 is TGTGCCAGCAGTGAATTCGGGACAGGCTTTTCACCCCTCCACTTT. Translating gives CASSEFGTGFSPLHF. The variable domain in full, with the rest retrieved from reference TRBV25-1 and TRBJ1-6, is EADIYQTPRYLVIGTGKKITLECSQTMGHDKMYWYQQDPGMELHLIHYSYGVNSTEKGDLSSESTVSRIRTEHFPLTLESARPSHTSQYLCASSEFGTGFSPLHFGNGTRLTVT.